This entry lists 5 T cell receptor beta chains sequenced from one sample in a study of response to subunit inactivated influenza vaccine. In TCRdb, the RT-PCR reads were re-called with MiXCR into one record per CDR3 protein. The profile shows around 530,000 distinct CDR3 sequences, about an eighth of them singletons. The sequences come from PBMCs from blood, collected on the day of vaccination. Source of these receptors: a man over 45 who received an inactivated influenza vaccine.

The CDR3 bases are TGTGCCAGCAGCGGAGTCCAAAACATTCAGTACTTC. This codes for CASSGVQNIQYF. The rearrangement joins TRBV9 to TRBJ2-4; D is unresolved. V dropped 3 bases and J dropped 5 bases, with 6 bases sitting between them. This CDR3 is 12 amino acids long. Germline V lookup: CDR1 SGDLS, CDR2 YYNGEE.

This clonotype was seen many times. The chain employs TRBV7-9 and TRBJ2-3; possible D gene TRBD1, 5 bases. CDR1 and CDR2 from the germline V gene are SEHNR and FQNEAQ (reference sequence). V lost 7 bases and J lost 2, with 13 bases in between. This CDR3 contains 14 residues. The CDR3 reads CASKVGRDTDTQYF. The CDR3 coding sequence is TGTGCCAGCAAGGTTGGCAGGGACACAGATACGCAGTATTTT.

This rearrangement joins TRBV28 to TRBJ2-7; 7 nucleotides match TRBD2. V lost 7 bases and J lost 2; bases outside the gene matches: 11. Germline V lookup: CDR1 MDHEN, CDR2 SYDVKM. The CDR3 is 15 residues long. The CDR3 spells CASKLAAGATYEQYF. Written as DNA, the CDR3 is TGTGCCAGCAAGCTGGCGGCGGGAGCCACCTACGAGCAGTACTTC.

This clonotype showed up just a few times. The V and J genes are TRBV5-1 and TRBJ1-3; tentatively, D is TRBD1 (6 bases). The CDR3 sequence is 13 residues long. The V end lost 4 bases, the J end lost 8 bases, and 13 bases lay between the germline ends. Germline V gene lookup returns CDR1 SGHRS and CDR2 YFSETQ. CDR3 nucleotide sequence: TGCGCCAGCAGCCTTCACAGGGATGACACCATATATTTT. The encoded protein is CASSLHRDDTIYF.

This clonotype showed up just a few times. This CDR3 reads CASSYWPGTGELFF. The DNA of the CDR3 is TGTGCCAGCAGTTATTGGCCCGGCACCGGGGAGCTGTTTTTT. The chain couples TRBV6-2 or TRBV6-3 to TRBJ2-2; no clear D. Deletions cut 3 bases from V and 4 bases from J, with 9 bases between. This CDR3 region has 14 residues. Germline-derived CDR1 and CDR2 are MNHEY and SVGEGT.